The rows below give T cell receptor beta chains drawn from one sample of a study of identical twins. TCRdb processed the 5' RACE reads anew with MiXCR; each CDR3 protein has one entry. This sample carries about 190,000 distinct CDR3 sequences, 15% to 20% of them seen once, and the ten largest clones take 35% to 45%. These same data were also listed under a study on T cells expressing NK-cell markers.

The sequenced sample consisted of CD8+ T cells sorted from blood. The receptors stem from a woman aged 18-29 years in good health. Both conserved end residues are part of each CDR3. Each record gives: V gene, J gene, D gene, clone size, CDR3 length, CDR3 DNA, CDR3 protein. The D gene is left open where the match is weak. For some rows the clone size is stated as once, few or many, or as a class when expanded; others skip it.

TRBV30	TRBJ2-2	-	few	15	TGTGCCTGGAGTGAGAAGGGGGCGAACACCGGGGAGCTGTTTTTT	CAWSEKGANTGELFF
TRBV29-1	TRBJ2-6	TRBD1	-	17	TGCAGCGTTGGACCGGGACAGGGTAACTCTGGGGCCAACGTCCTGACTTTC	CSVGPGQGNSGANVLTF
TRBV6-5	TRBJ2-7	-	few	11	TGTGCCACCCAAAGCTCCTACGAGCAGTACTTC	CATQSSYEQYF
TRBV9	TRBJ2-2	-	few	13	TGTGCCAGCAGCGTTTCGGCAGGCGGGGAGCTGTTTTTT	CASSVSAGGELFF
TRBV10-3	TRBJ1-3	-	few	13	TGTGCCATCAGCGTACGGATCGGAAACACCATATATTTT	CAISVRIGNTIYF
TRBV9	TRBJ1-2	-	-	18	TGTGCCAGCAGCTCTTCCCCGGGGAGCTCTAACCCCAACTATGGCTACACCTTC	CASSSSPGSSNPNYGYTF
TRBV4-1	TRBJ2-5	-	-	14	TGCGCCAGCAGCCAAGAAGCGCGCCAAGAGACCCAGTACTTC	CASSQEARQETQYF
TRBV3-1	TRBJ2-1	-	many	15	TGTGCCAGCAGCCGATTGGCTCGCCAAGTCGATGAGCAGTTCTTC	CASSRLARQVDEQFF
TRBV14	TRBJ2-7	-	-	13	TGTGCCAGCAGCCAAGGAAGCTCCTACGAGCAGTACTTC	CASSQGSSYEQYF
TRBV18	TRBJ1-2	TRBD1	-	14	TGTGCCAGCTCACCAGACAGGGGAGTCTATGGCTACACCTTC	CASSPDRGVYGYTF
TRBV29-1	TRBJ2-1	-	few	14	TGCAGCGTTCTGACTAGCAGGGGCTTCAATGAGCAGTTCTTC	CSVLTSRGFNEQFF
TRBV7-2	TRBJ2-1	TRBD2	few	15	TGTGCCAGCAACCGGGCGGGGACTAGCGGGACTGAGCAGTTCTTC	CASNRAGTSGTEQFF
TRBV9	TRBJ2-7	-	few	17	TGTGCCAGCAGCGTAGCCACAGGAGGGCCCACTTCCTACGAGCAGTACTTC	CASSVATGGPTSYEQYF
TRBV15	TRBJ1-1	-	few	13	TGTGCCACCAGCAGAGATCGGGGGGCTGAAGCTTTCTTT	CATSRDRGAEAFF
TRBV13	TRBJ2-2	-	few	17	TGTGCCAGCAGCTCCAATTCGGAGCGCAAAGGAACCGGGGAGCTGTTTTTT	CASSSNSERKGTGELFF
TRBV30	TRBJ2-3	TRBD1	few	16	TGTGCCTGGACCCCCGGGACAGGGGGGGAAGGAGATACGCAGTATTTT	CAWTPGTGGEGDTQYF
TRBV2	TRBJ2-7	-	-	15	TGTGCCAGCACCACCAGGGCCAGGGCCTCCTACGAGCAGTACTTC	CASTTRARASYEQYF
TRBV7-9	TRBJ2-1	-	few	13	TGTGCCAGCAGCTTGATACTATCGGGTGAGCAGTTCTTC	CASSLILSGEQFF
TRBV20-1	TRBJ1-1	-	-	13	TGCAGTGCAACCGCCCCCCTGGTTTCAGAAGCTTTCTTT	CSATAPLVSEAFF
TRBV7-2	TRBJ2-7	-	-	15	TGTGCCAGCAGCTTGGGACCCGAGGGGACCTACGAGCAGTACTTC	CASSLGPEGTYEQYF
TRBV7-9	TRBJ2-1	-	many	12	TGTGCCAGCAGCTTAGTCGCGGATGAGCAGTTCTTC	CASSLVADEQFF
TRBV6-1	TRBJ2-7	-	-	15	TGTGCCAGCAGTGAACACGAGGGGTACTCCTACGAGCAGTACTTC	CASSEHEGYSYEQYF
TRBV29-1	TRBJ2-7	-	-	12	TGCAGCGTGAACGTACAGGGCTACGAGCAGTACTTC	CSVNVQGYEQYF
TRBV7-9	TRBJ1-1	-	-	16	TGTGCCAGCAGCCAGCCGGCGACAGGCCCTTACACTGAAGCTTTCTTT	CASSQPATGPYTEAFF
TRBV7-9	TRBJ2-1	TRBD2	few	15	TGTGCCAGCAGCTTAGTCGTGGGGGGGTTGGATGAGCAGTTCTTC	CASSLVVGGLDEQFF
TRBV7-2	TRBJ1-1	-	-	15	TGTGCCAGCAGCTTAAGTACCCATCCGAACACTGAAGCTTTCTTT	CASSLSTHPNTEAFF
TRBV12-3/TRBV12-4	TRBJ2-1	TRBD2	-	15	TGTGCCAGCGGGGGAGGCGGGAGCGATTACAATGAGCAGTTCTTC	CASGGGGSDYNEQFF
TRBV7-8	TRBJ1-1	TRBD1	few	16	TGTGCCAGCAGCTACCCAGGGGGCTATGGGCACACTGAAGCTTTCTTT	CASSYPGGYGHTEAFF
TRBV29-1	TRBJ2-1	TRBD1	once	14	TGCAGCGTTGTTGGGACAGGGGCCCTCAATGAGCAGTTCTTC	CSVVGTGALNEQFF
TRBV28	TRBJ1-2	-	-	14	TGTGCCAGGAGCACCGGACTCCTCTGCTATGGCTACACCTTC	CARSTGLLCYGYTF
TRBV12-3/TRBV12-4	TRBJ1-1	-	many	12	TGTGCCAGCAGTGGGGGGAACACTGAAGCTTTCTTT	CASSGGNTEAFF
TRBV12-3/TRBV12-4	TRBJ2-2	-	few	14	TGTGCCAGCAGTTTAGAGGGAGCCACCGGGGAGCTGTTTTTT	CASSLEGATGELFF
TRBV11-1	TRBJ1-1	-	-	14	TGTGCCAGCAGCTTAGCGGGGGAGAACACTGAAGCTTTCTTT	CASSLAGENTEAFF
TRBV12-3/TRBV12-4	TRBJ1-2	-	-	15	TGTGCCAGCAGTTTTGGGGCCAACTCTAACTATGGCTACACCTTC	CASSFGANSNYGYTF
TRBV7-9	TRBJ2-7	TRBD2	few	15	TGTGCCAGCAGCCCGGAGGGACTAGTCTCCTACGAGCAGTACTTC	CASSPEGLVSYEQYF
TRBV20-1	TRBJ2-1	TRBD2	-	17	TGCAGTGCTAGATGGGGGACTAGCGGGGGGGTACCCAATGAGCAGTTCTTC	CSARWGTSGGVPNEQFF
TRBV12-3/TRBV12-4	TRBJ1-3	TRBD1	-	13	TGTGCCAGCTCTGGGACAGGATGGGCCACCATATATTTT	CASSGTGWATIYF
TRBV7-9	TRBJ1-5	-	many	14	TGTGCCAGCAGCTTACAGGGCGGCAATCAGCCCCAGCATTTT	CASSLQGGNQPQHF
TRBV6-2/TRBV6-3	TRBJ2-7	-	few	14	TGTGCCAGCATCAGACCCAACCTTCTATACGAGCAGTACTTC	CASIRPNLLYEQYF
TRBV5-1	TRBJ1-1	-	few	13	TGCGCCAGCAGCCAAGCAATGAACACTGAAGCTTTCTTT	CASSQAMNTEAFF
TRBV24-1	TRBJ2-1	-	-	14	TGTGCCACCAGTGATTTGGGGGCAGGGAATGAGCAGTTCTTC	CATSDLGAGNEQFF
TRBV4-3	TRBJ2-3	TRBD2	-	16	TGCGCCAGCAGCCTAGGACTAGCGGCATACACAGATACGCAGTATTTT	CASSLGLAAYTDTQYF
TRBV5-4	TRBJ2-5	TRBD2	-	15	TGTGCCAGCAGCCCTGGGGGGGGACGGGGAGAGACCCAGTACTTC	CASSPGGGRGETQYF
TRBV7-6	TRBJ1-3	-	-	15	TGTGCCAGCAGCTTGGCGGGAGGCTCTGGAAACACCATATATTTT	CASSLAGGSGNTIYF
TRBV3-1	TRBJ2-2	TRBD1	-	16	TGTGCCAGCAGCCCAAACACAGGGGGAAACACCGGGGAGCTGTTTTTT	CASSPNTGGNTGELFF
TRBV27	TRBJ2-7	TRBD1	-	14	TGTGCCAGCAGTTCTTGGACAGGCTCCTACGAGCAGTACTTC	CASSSWTGSYEQYF
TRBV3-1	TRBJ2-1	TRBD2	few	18	TGTGCCAGCAGCCAAGAGAGGGAGTCTAGCGGCCTTTTCAATGAGCAGTTCTTC	CASSQERESSGLFNEQFF
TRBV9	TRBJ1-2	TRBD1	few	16	TGTGCCAGCAGTGCTCCTACCGGGACAGGGATCTATGGCTACACCTTC	CASSAPTGTGIYGYTF
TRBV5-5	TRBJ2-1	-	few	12	TGTGCCAGCAGCTTGACAGGTGAAGAGCAGTTCTTC	CASSLTGEEQFF
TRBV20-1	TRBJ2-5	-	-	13	TGCAGTGCTAGTCGACCGGGGGAAGAGACCCAGTACTTC	CSASRPGEETQYF
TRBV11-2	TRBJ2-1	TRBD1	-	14	TGTGCCAGCAGCCCGAAGGACAGGGGCAATGAGCAGTTCTTC	CASSPKDRGNEQFF
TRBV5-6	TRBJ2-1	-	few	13	TGTGCCAGCAGCTTCGACTGGATCCATGAGCAGTTCTTC	CASSFDWIHEQFF
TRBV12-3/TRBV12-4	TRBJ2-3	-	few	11	TGTGCCAGCAGTACCAGTACCACGCAGTATTTT	CASSTSTTQYF
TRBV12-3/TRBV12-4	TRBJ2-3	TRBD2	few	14	TGTGCCAGCAGCCTTAGCGGGAGCGGGGATACGCAGTATTTT	CASSLSGSGDTQYF
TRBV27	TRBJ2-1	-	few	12	TGTGCCACCCTCGATACTAGGGATGAGCAGTTCTTC	CATLDTRDEQFF
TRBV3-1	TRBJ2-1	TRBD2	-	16	TGTGCCAGCGCCCCCTCGCTAGCGGGGCCCCGGGGTGAGCAGTTCTTC	CASAPSLAGPRGEQFF
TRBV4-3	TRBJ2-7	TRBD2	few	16	TGCGCCAGCAGCCAAGAGGCACGGCTAGCGGTCTACGAGCAGTACTTC	CASSQEARLAVYEQYF